A single T cell receptor beta chain is shown here with its context. Its antigen target is currently unknown. There are no base qualities to consult, and no much larger clone falls within one base. CDR1 and CDR2 (MNHNS, SASEGT) derive from the germline V gene. Taken from cysteine to phenylalanine, the CDR3 has 15 residues. CDR3 DNA is the only sequence kept; it has 45 bases, read in frame from the first base. V trim: 3 bases; J trim: 3 bases; unmatched bases: 4. The sample comes from a study of blood T cell repertoires in COVID-19 (dated by TCRdb to 2018 to 2020). Context from the whole study: Collaborator samples came from the United States, Italy and Spain and covered acute and convalescent phases of COVID-19. The prospective study material was composed of cDNA or gDNA derived from T cells, B-cell-depleted T cells, or PBMCs. Deeply sampled blood TCRbeta repertoires from subjects exposed to, actively infected with, or recovered from COVID-19 were included in the dataset. The repertoires were released in a freely available public database intended as a resource for research on the immune response to SARS-CoV-2. Samples came from the ongoing ImmuneRACE study (first 160 participants) plus 1,254 subjects from 6 global collaborators. A de-identified subject ID, COVID-19 status, age in years and sex were almost always included in the sample metadata. HLA class I and class II types, where available, came from metadata supplied by the sample provider rather than from assay-based typing. The investigation overall reported the following: The amount of clinical and demographic metadata varied by source and participant and was provided uncurated.

The immunoSEQ Assay, a bias-controlled multiplex PCR, was used to amplify TCRbeta CDR3 regions from genomic DNA. On the authors' methods: The number of nucleated cells in each sample was estimated by amplification of reference gene primers within the assay. To quantify the absolute abundance of each unique TCRbeta CDR3 rearrangement, sequence reads were collapsed and filtered. For each sample, productive Simpson clonality was calculated as the square root of Simpson's diversity index across productive rearrangements. The immuneACCESS repertoire file appears here via TCRdb, limited to in-frame rearrangements. These files lack a portion of the clones; in checked studies, under half of the deficit traces to unresolved V genes, and the cause of the others is not known. That table furnishes V, J and clone size, whereas the DNA furnished D and trimming. The sample records 40,000 or so clones, around 90% of which are singletons. The ten largest clones take up approximately 3% of the sample.

The collaborating institutions used their own protocols to collect whole blood in K2EDTA tubes. For TCRbeta analysis, collaborators shipped samples as frozen whole blood, isolated PBMCs, or DNA extracted from either of those sample types. Sequencing input: peripheral blood. Recombination joined TRBV6-1 with TRBJ1-1; TRBD1 aligns with 10 central bases. The sequence came from a man aged 50 to 59 with active COVID-19. The nucleotides read TGTGCCAGCAGTGAGACAGGGGGCGCTTACACTGAAGCTTTCTTT. It is translated as CASSETGGAYTEAFF.